Sequencing of this T cell receptor beta chain was carried out in a study of shared clonotypes between healthy human individuals. TCRdb's table, derived via immunoSEQ multiplex PCR, lists solely in-frame clones and lacks some. The sample lists 2 million to 2.5 million clones; around 96% were seen once. Terminally differentiated effector memory CD45RA+ cells were excluded by CCR7 positive selection of CD45RO-negative cells. The CDR3 totals 15 residues. Germline values: CDR1 SGHVS, CDR2 FNYEAQ. V lost 5 bases to trimming and J lost 4 bases; unmatched junction nucleotides: 8. The sequence was collected from a man younger than 30 in good health. The sequenced sample was naive CD8+ T cells sorted from blood. The chain has TRBV7-6 and TRBJ2-7, with TRBD1 matching 10 bases. CDR3 loop: CASSTGQGGNYEQYF. Here the CDR3 DNA reads TGTGCCAGCAGCACCGGACAGGGGGGGAATTACGAGCAGTACTTC.